What follows are 18 T cell receptor beta chains derived from one specimen sequenced in a study of blood T cell repertoires in COVID-19. Profiling relied on immunoSEQ multiplex PCR, and the TCRdb table lists in-frame clones only, not all of them. The table shows hundreds of thousands of clones, with 85% to 90% occurring only once. The sequenced sample consisted of peripheral blood. Receptors originate from a man between 45 and 60 years old with acute or convalescent COVID-19.

The CDR3 region has the DNA TGCGCCAGCTCCTCCGGGATCAGGGGGCCGAGCAATCAGCCCCAGCATTTT. Amino acid sequence: CASSSGIRGPSNQPQHF. The genes are TRBV4-1 and TRBJ1-5, with 8 bases lining up with TRBD1. Germline V gene data show CDR1 as MGHRA and CDR2 as YSYEKL. V shed 8 bases and J 1 base; nucleotides not matched to a gene: 13. This CDR3 spans 17 amino acids.

This chain connects TRBV18 to TRBJ2-5; D possibly corresponds to TRBD1 (5 bases). The CDR3 has 14 amino acids. Trimming pared 6 bases from V and 2 bases from J, leaving 13 bases between. Germline assignment: CDR1 KGHSH and CDR2 LQKENI. CDR3 coding DNA: TGTGCCAGCTCCCAGGGTATGGGACAAGAGACCCAGTACTTC. Protein sequence: CASSQGMGQETQYF.

This clone was observed once. The genes are TRBV6-2 or TRBV6-3 and TRBJ2-4; tentatively, D is TRBD1 (7 bases). V was pared by 6 bases and J by 3 bases, with 15 bases between. The CDR3 consists of 15 residues. Germline V gene lookup returns CDR1 MNHEY and CDR2 SVGEGT. CDR3 nucleotides: TGTGCCAGCAGCGACCCAGGGGGGCACAAAAACATTCAGTACTTC. Protein: CASSDPGGHKNIQYF.

This rearrangement joins TRBV7-2 to TRBJ2-7, with TRBD2 matching over 9 bases. CDR1 is SGHTA and CDR2 is FQGNSA in the germline V gene. V shed 7 bases, J shed 4 bases, and the junction held 8 bases outside the gene matches. This CDR3 spans 14 amino acids. The CDR3 reads CASTISGGPYEQYF. DNA of the CDR3: TGTGCCAGCACCATTAGCGGGGGACCATACGAGCAGTACTTC.

The DNA of the CDR3 is TGTGCCAGCAGTGGACAGTCTCAGGCTGGAAACACCATATATTTT. Translating gives CASSGQSQAGNTIYF. This rearrangement joins TRBV2 to TRBJ1-3, with D tentatively TRBD1 (5 bases). The germline V gene encodes CDR1 SNHLY and CDR2 FYNNEI. This CDR3 comprises 15 residues. V was trimmed by 4 bases and J by 2 bases, leaving 12 bases between them.

The chain joins TRBV18 to TRBJ2-5; unclear D gene. Germline values: CDR1 KGHSH, CDR2 LQKENI. Trimming removed 0 bases from V and 2 bases from J, with 10 bases in between. The CDR3 spans 15 residues. The DNA for the CDR3 is TGTGCCAGCTCACCACCGAATATACAGCAAGAGACCCAGTACTTC. This sequence encodes CASSPPNIQQETQYF.

The CDR3 DNA sequence: TGTGCCAGCATCCTAACAGGGGGGACCGGTGAGACCCAGTACTTC. Protein: CASILTGGTGETQYF. The rearrangement joins TRBV5-6 to TRBJ2-5; 8 nucleotides align to TRBD1. After removal of 6 bases from V and 5 bases from J, the junction contained 12 bases not matched to a gene. The CDR3 totals 15 residues. Germline V gives CDR1 SGHDT, CDR2 YYEEEE.

A single count supports this clone. The chain is built from TRBV12-3 or TRBV12-4 and TRBJ1-1; the D is unclear. V lost 8 bases to trimming and J lost 4 bases, with 8 bases between them. CDR3 length: 11 amino acids. CDR3 in DNA: TGTGCCAGCCTAGGGAGCACTGAAGCTTTCTTT. It encodes CASLGSTEAFF.

The V gene is TRBV6-5, the J gene TRBJ1-1; D unclear. Germline V gene sequence: CDR1 MNHEY, CDR2 SVGAGI. CDR3 size: 13 residues. Trimming left V 7 bases short and J 0 bases short, with 9 bases between. Here the CDR3 DNA reads TGTGCCAGCATCAACGGGGTGAACACTGAAGCTTTCTTT. Encoded protein: CASINGVNTEAFF.

This chain joins TRBV5-4 and TRBJ2-7; 12 nucleotides match TRBD1. V shed 4 bases and J 6 bases; nucleotides not matched to a gene: 5. The V gene's germline CDR1 is SGHNT and CDR2 YYREEE (reference sequence). The CDR3 covers 14 residues. CDR3 coding DNA: TGTGCCAGCAGCGGGGACAGGGGGCTCTCCGAGCAGTACTTC. As protein: CASSGDRGLSEQYF.

The chain links TRBV27 to TRBJ2-5; TRBD1 matches 11 bases. Germline trimming cut 0 bases from V and 5 bases from J; bases unmatched to any gene: 14. CDR1 and CDR2 (germline): MNHEY, SMNVEV (reference sequence). The CDR3 has 19 residues. CDR3 sequence reads: CASSLSIGDGQGAGETQYF. CDR3 sequence (DNA): TGTGCCAGCAGTTTATCGATTGGGGATGGACAGGGGGCTGGGGAGACCCAGTACTTC.

This clone has only a few counts. This chain joins TRBV11-2 and TRBJ2-2; D gene unclear. V lost 2 bases to trimming and J lost 0 bases, with 7 bases between them. CDR3 length: 15 residues. Looked up from germline, CDR1 is SGHAT and CDR2 is FQNNGV. The DNA of the CDR3 is TGTGCCAGCAGCTTATGGAGCGCGAACACCGGGGAGCTGTTTTTT. Translated: CASSLWSANTGELFF.

V usage is TRBV6-5 and J usage is TRBJ2-7; 9 bases agree with TRBD1. This CDR3 contains 14 residues. Unmatched junction bases numbered 3, after V lost 4 bases and J lost 2 bases. Germline V gene data show CDR1 as MNHEY and CDR2 as SVGAGI. The CDR3: CASSSDRGAYEQYF. CDR3 in DNA: TGTGCCAGCAGTTCAGACAGGGGGGCCTACGAGCAGTACTTC.

DNA of the CDR3: TGCGCCAGCAGCCAACCCTCAAGGCCCCAGGCCTATGGCTACACCTTC. Amino acid sequence: CASSQPSRPQAYGYTF. The J gene is TRBJ1-2, the V gene TRBV4-1; no reliable D call. CDR3 size: 16 residues. Germline V gene data show CDR1 as MGHRA and CDR2 as YSYEKL. V was pared by 2 bases and J by 4 bases, with 17 bases between.

Of note for this clone: Other DNA sequences in the same sample also yield this CDR3. The CDR3 reads CASSFRANYGYTF. For the CDR3, the DNA is TGTGCCAGCAGCTTCAGGGCTAACTATGGCTACACCTTC. The rearrangement links TRBV5-4 to TRBJ1-2, with D possibly matching TRBD1 (5 bases). Trimming left V 2 bases short and J 0 bases short, with 5 bases between. Germline V CDR1 and CDR2: SGHNT, YYREEE (reference sequence). The CDR3 is made up of 13 amino acids. The full variable domain, completed using reference TRBV5-4 and TRBJ1-2, is ETGVTQSPTHLIKTRGQQVTLRCSSQSGHNTVSWYQQALGQGPQFIFQYYREEENGRGNFPPRFSGLQFPNYSSELNVNALELDDSALYLCASSFRANYGYTFGSGTRLTVV.

The genes are TRBV11-2 and TRBJ1-2; possibly TRBD1 for D (5 bases). Germline assignment: CDR1 SGHAT and CDR2 FQNNGV. Deletions cut 5 bases from V and 6 bases from J, with 10 bases between. This CDR3 spans 12 amino acids. CDR3 protein: CASSRGRDGYTF. CDR3 nucleotide sequence: TGTGCCAGCAGCAGAGGCAGGGATGGCTACACCTTC.

The genes are TRBV3-1 (or the pseudogene TRBV3-2) and TRBJ1-4; D unclear. V shed 1 base and J shed 4 bases, with 10 bases lying between them. This CDR3 is 15 amino acids long. Germline assignment: CDR1 LGHDT and CDR2 YNNKEL (reference sequence). CDR3 loop: CASSQATEVNEKLFF. CDR3 nucleotide sequence: TGTGCCAGCAGCCAAGCGACGGAGGTTAATGAAAAACTGTTTTTT.

This chain uses TRBV9 with TRBJ2-3; 8 nucleotides agree with TRBD2. V lost 0 bases to trimming and J lost 6 bases; unmatched junction nucleotides: 6. CDR1 is SGDLS and CDR2 is YYNGEE in the germline V gene. The CDR3 covers 15 residues. For the CDR3, the DNA is TGTGCCAGCAGCGTAGAGTTAGCGGGGCGGGATACGCAGTATTTT. It translates to CASSVELAGRDTQYF. The entire variable domain, with the rest obtained from reference TRBV9 and TRBJ2-3, is as follows: DSGVTQTPKHLITATGQRVTLRCSPRSGDLSVYWYQQSLDQGLQFLIQYYNGEERAKGNILERFSAQQFPDLHSELNLSSLELGDSALYFCASSVELAGRDTQYFGPGTRLTVL.